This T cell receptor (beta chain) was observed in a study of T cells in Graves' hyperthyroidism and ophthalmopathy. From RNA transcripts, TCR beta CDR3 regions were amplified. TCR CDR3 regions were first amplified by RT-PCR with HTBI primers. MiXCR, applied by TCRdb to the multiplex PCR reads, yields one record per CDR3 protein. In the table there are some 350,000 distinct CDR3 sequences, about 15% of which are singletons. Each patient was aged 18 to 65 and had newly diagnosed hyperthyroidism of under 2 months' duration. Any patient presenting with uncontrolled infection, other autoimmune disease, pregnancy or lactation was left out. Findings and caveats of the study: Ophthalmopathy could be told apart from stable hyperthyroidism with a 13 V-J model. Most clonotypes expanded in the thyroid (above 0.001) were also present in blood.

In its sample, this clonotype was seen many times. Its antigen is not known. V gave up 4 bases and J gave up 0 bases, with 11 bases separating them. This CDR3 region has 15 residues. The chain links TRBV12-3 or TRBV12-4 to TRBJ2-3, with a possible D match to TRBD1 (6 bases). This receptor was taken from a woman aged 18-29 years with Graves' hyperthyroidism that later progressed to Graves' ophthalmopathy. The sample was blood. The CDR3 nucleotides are TGTGCCAGCAGTTGGGGGCGGTATAGCACAGATACGCAGTATTTT. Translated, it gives CASSWGRYSTDTQYF.